This T cell receptor beta chain was found in a study of cytomegalovirus exposure and HLA in healthy donors. Study-wide results and limits: Sequencing likely generated an artifact that appeared as a cluster of highly shared sequence variants. V- and J-gene trimming in TCR beta was tied to a missense DCLRE1C variant by an analysis performed later.

CDR3 length equals 16 residues. V was clipped by 2 bases and J by 1 base, with 12 bases between them. The germline V gene has CDR1 MNHNY and CDR2 SVGAGI (reference sequence). PCR used 60 Vbeta primers and 13 Jbeta primers. The assay was immunoSEQ multiplex PCR, and TCRdb's table has in-frame clones only and misses some. The table records fewer than 250,000 clones, about 80% of them present only once. About this clone: Its antigen remains unknown.

Healthy bone marrow donors made up the cohort. This rearrangement joins TRBV6-6 to TRBJ1-5; TRBD1 might be the D (6 bases). The sample comprised PBMCs. This TCR was sampled from a male donor in good health and CMV-seronegative. CDR3 residues: CASSYVQGFSNQPQHF. The CDR3 DNA is TGTGCCAGCAGTTACGTACAGGGATTCAGCAATCAGCCCCAGCATTTT.